The sequence of this T cell receptor beta chain was determined in a study of blood T cells in healthy people across ages. Extractions gave at least 5.5 micrograms of total RNA per sample. This clonotype appeared many times. Its cognate antigen is unknown. This CDR3 is built from 14 residues. Germline-derived CDR1 and CDR2 are SEHNR and FQNEAQ (reference sequence). The ends were cut back, 5 bases at V and 4 bases at J, with 14 bases in the middle. General study results and limits: The study regarded diversity estimates from one million T cells as underestimates.

Next came a second PCR, run for about 6 to 12 cycles, which used a sample-barcoded 5' primer along with a J-beta primer mix. TCRdb fed the 5' RACE reads into MiXCR, producing one record per CDR3 protein. Among 600,000 or so distinct CDR3 sequences listed, under 30% were seen once. The sequenced sample was blood. The TCR was taken from a woman aged 80 or over in good health. The chain combines TRBV7-9 with TRBJ1-2; D remains ambiguous. This chain's CDR3 is CASSPSWQSYGYTF. The CDR3 coding sequence is TGTGCCAGCAGCCCTTCTTGGCAGAGCTATGGCTACACCTTC.